The 18 T cell receptor beta chains reported below all come from one sample, sequenced in a study of cytomegalovirus exposure and HLA in healthy donors. The PCR employed 60 Vbeta primers together with 13 Jbeta primers. Assay: immunoSEQ multiplex PCR; the TCRdb copy retains only in-frame clones and omits some. The sample consists of 190,000 or so clones, roughly 87% of them appearing once. Sample: PBMCs. These receptors all come from a man aged 50 to 59 in good health and CMV-seronegative.

This clone appeared a single time. In the same sample, other DNA sequences code for this CDR3. The chain combines TRBV5-1 with TRBJ1-2; TRBD1 matches at 7 bases. CDR1 and CDR2 from the germline V gene are SGHRS and YFSETQ. This CDR3 has 14 residues. After removal of 0 bases from V and 3 bases from J, the junction contained 2 bases not matched to a gene. As DNA, the CDR3 is TGCGCCAGCAGCTTGGTTCAGGGGGACTATGGCTACACCTTC. Translated, it gives CASSLVQGDYGYTF. The full variable domain, its missing parts supplied by reference TRBV5-1 and TRBJ1-2, is KAGVTQTPRYLIKTRGQQVTLSCSPISGHRSVSWYQQTPGQGLQFLFEYFSETQRNKGNFPGRFSGRQFSNSRSEMNVSTLELGDSALYLCASSLVQGDYGYTFGSGTRLTVV.

The chain carries TRBV5-4 and TRBJ1-2; D not resolved. Deletions cut 1 base from V and 8 bases from J, with 15 bases between. This CDR3 spans 14 amino acids. CDR1 and CDR2 from the germline V gene are SGHNT and YYREEE (reference sequence). The CDR3 protein is CASSLYESIVGYTF. The CDR3 DNA follows: TGTGCCAGCAGCTTGTACGAGAGCATCGTAGGCTACACCTTC.

V is TRBV19 and J is TRBJ1-4, with 7 bases lining up with TRBD1. From germline, CDR1 is LNHDA and CDR2 SQIVND (reference sequence). V was pared by 3 bases and J by 4 bases, with 5 bases of the junction left unmatched. The CDR3 loop spans 15 amino acids. The CDR3 DNA reads TGTGCCAGTAGTATGGGGGGACAGCGTAATGAAAAACTGTTTTTT. Translated: CASSMGGQRNEKLFF.

The chain is built from TRBV2 and TRBJ2-3, with TRBD1 as a possible D gene (6 bases). V lost 6 bases, J lost 5 bases, and 27 bases lay in between. CDR3 length: 18 amino acids. Germline loops: CDR1 SNHLY, CDR2 FYNNEI. The chain's CDR3 is CASRLGRSGTSGVDTQYF. Written as DNA, the CDR3 is TGTGCCAGCAGGCTGGGCCGCTCCGGGACCTCAGGGGTAGATACGCAGTATTTT.

The gene calls are TRBV6-1 and TRBJ1-4; no clear D gene. This CDR3 is 15 amino acids long. V shed 5 bases and J shed 5 bases, with 15 bases lying between them. In germline, CDR1 is MNHNS, CDR2 SASEGT. The CDR3 region has the DNA TGTGCCAGCAGTCCATACGGGGTGGGGAATGAAAAACTGTTTTTT. Its translation: CASSPYGVGNEKLFF.

V gene TRBV9 combines with J gene TRBJ1-3; D gene uncertain. Germline V gene data show CDR1 as SGDLS and CDR2 as YYNGEE. This CDR3 has 15 amino acids. Trimming removed 3 bases at V and 4 bases at J, with 14 bases between. CDR3 sequence reads: CASSGEGVIGNTIYF. The CDR3 DNA sequence: TGTGCCAGCAGCGGCGAGGGTGTGATCGGAAACACCATATATTTT.

The rearrangement links TRBV7-2 to TRBJ2-7; 10 nucleotides agree with TRBD2. V dropped 4 bases and J dropped 2; count of bases not matched to a gene: 5. The CDR3 sequence is 15 residues long. Germline V gene sequence: CDR1 SGHTA, CDR2 FQGNSA. CDR3 residues: CASSSPGLAAYEQYF. The CDR3 bases are TGTGCCAGCAGCTCCCCAGGACTAGCGGCCTACGAGCAGTACTTC.

The genes are TRBV7-8 and TRBJ1-1, with 9 bases matching TRBD1. Germline V gene data show CDR1 as SGHVS and CDR2 as FQNEAQ. V shed 5 bases and J 8 bases; nucleotides not matched to a gene: 9. The CDR3 extends over 14 amino acids. The CDR3 DNA reads TGTGCCAGCAGCCCGCGAGGACAGGGGTACGAAGCTTTCTTT. The encoded protein is CASSPRGQGYEAFF.

This clone was seen a handful of times. The rearrangement links TRBV19 to TRBJ1-3, with D perhaps matching TRBD1 (5 bases). The CDR3 extends over 15 amino acids. Trimming removed 1 base from V and 0 bases from J, with 7 bases in between. Germline V lookup: CDR1 LNHDA, CDR2 SQIVND (reference sequence). DNA of the CDR3: TGTGCCAGTAGTATAGGGGGCGGCTCTGGAAACACCATATATTTT. Its translation is CASSIGGGSGNTIYF.

This clone appeared a single time. The DNA of the CDR3 is TGTGCCAGCAGCAAAGTTTCAGGGAGGGGTCCCTATGGCTACACCTTC. This codes for CASSKVSGRGPYGYTF. The V and J genes are TRBV21-1 and TRBJ1-2. TRBV21-1 is a pseudogene locus. This CDR3 spans 16 amino acids.

The V gene is TRBV5-1, the J gene TRBJ1-2, with D perhaps TRBD1 (5 bases). Trimming shortened V by 0 bases and J by 6 bases, and 9 bases separated the two germline ends. This CDR3 is 13 amino acids long. Germline V gene data show CDR1 as SGHRS and CDR2 as YFSETQ. CDR3 sequence reads: CASSLGQPNGYTF. The CDR3 region has the DNA TGCGCCAGCAGCTTGGGACAGCCGAATGGCTACACCTTC.

Regarding this clone: The junction and the germline gene differ at one end; a read error may be behind it. This chain links TRBV7-2 with TRBJ2-1; TRBD1 matches 11 bases. The V gene's germline CDR1 is SGHTA and CDR2 FQGNSA. CDR3 length: 15 amino acids. The CDR3 DNA reads TGTGCCAGCAGCTCTAGGACAGGGGGCTACCATGAGCAGTTCTTC. Amino acids: CASSSRTGGYHEQFF.

The chain is built from TRBV7-6 and TRBJ2-1; 7 bases agree with TRBD1. The germline gives CDR1 SGHVS, CDR2 FNYEAQ. CDR3 length: 15 residues. Trimming took 2 bases from V and 9 from J; bases not matched to a gene: 10. CDR3 amino acids: CASSLRDSRPGEQFF. CDR3 DNA: TGTGCCAGCAGCTTAAGGGACAGCCGACCTGGTGAGCAGTTCTTC.

The V call is TRBV28, the J call TRBJ1-2; D possibly corresponds to TRBD1 (6 bases). The CDR3 length is 13 residues. Trimming took 7 bases from V and 4 from J, leaving 13 bases between them. Germline CDR1 and CDR2: MDHEN and SYDVKM. CDR3 protein: CASISGHSYGYTF. The CDR3 DNA is TGTGCCAGCATCTCGGGACACTCCTATGGCTACACCTTC.

The chain employs TRBV7-2 and TRBJ2-7, with 11 bases aligning to TRBD2. Germline V CDR1 and CDR2: SGHTA, FQGNSA. The junction had 13 bases not matched to a gene; V was cut back by 1 base and J by 2 bases. The CDR3 runs 19 residues. This CDR3 is CASSLGASSGGTIAYEQYF. The CDR3 DNA reads TGTGCCAGCAGCTTAGGAGCGTCTAGCGGGGGGACCATTGCCTACGAGCAGTACTTC.

The V gene is TRBV5-1, the J gene TRBJ2-6; possibly TRBD2 for D (5 bases). The CDR3 is made up of 17 amino acids. V was clipped by 0 bases and J by 0 bases, with 10 bases between them. CDR1 is SGHRS and CDR2 is YFSETQ in the germline V gene. The CDR3 coding sequence is TGCGCCAGCAGCTTGGAGCACGGACTCTCTGGGGCCAACGTCCTGACTTTC. Translation gives CASSLEHGLSGANVLTF.

V is TRBV7-2 and J is TRBJ1-3; D gene uncertain. Germline V gene sequence: CDR1 SGHTA, CDR2 FQGNSA. The CDR3 extends over 14 amino acids. V was trimmed by 5 bases and J by 0 bases, leaving 8 bases between them. The CDR3 DNA reads TGTGCCAGCAGCCAATCTAGCTCTGGAAACACCATATATTTT. It specifies CASSQSSSGNTIYF.

V usage is TRBV12-5 and J usage is TRBJ1-2; D is undetermined. CDR1 and CDR2 from the germline V gene are LGHNT and FRNRAP. Trimming cost V 4 bases and J 5 bases, with 11 bases left between them. This CDR3 region has 13 residues. The CDR3, as DNA: TGTGCTAGTGGTTCCTTTTTCAGTTATGGCTACACCTTC. Translation: CASGSFFSYGYTF. Using reference TRBV12-5 and TRBJ1-2 for the parts outside the CDR3, the full variable domain is DARVTQTPRHKVTEMGQEVTMRCQPILGHNTVFWYRQTMMQGLELLAYFRNRAPLDDSGMPKDRFSAEMPDATLATLKIQPSEPRDSAVYFCASGSFFSYGYTFGSGTRLTVV.